These 8 T cell receptor beta chains were all obtained from the same sample, sequenced in a study of T-cell reconstitution after alpha-beta-depleted transplantation in children. Unique molecular identifiers were used in preparing the TCRbeta library. TCRdb reprocessed the PCR reads with MiXCR, giving one entry per CDR3 protein. The data show over 450,000 distinct CDR3 sequences, roughly a tenth seen once. The source was PBMCs, collected before TCRalphabeta/CD19-depleted stem cell transplant. Receptor source: a child aged 2 to 15 with inherited bone marrow failure, due to receive a stem cell transplant.

The V call is TRBV11-2, the J call TRBJ2-1; 10 positions match TRBD2. The germline V gene has CDR1 SGHAT and CDR2 FQNNGV. The CDR3 spans 18 residues. V gave up 4 bases and J gave up 6 bases; unmatched junction bases: 15. The CDR3 region has the DNA TGTGCCAGCAGCTCCTACTCCTTCCTAGCGGGAGTAGGCAATGAGCAGTTCTTC. This sequence encodes CASSSYSFLAGVGNEQFF.

This clonotype was picked up many times. This chain uses TRBV3-1 with TRBJ2-1; D possibly uses TRBD1 or TRBD2 (6 bases each). This CDR3 contains 16 residues. Germline V gene data show CDR1 as LGHDT and CDR2 as YNNKEL (reference sequence). V lost 1 base and J 1 base, leaving 11 bases between the germline ends. CDR3 loop: CASSQGRGQSYNEQFF. The DNA of the CDR3 is TGTGCCAGCAGCCAAGGGCGGGGACAATCCTACAATGAGCAGTTCTTC.

This clonotype was observed many times. The J gene is TRBJ2-3, the V gene TRBV14; D is unresolved. Germline lookup yields CDR1 SGHDN and CDR2 FVKESK. The CDR3 contains 14 residues. Trimming took off 8 bases at V and 2 bases at J, with 14 bases between the two ends. The CDR3 reads CASQANAYTDTQYF. CDR3 sequence (DNA): TGTGCCAGCCAAGCGAATGCTTACACAGATACGCAGTATTTT.

This clonotype was seen many times. The chain is built from TRBV7-7 and TRBJ2-3; D call uncertain. CDR3 length: 15 residues. Germline CDR1 SSHAT, CDR2 FNYEAQ (reference sequence). Trimming took off 1 base at V and 2 bases at J, with 10 bases between the two ends. CDR3 region: CASSLGWRHTDTQYF. The DNA for the CDR3 is TGTGCCAGCAGCTTAGGCTGGCGGCACACAGATACGCAGTATTTT.

There are many counts of this clonotype. The chain joins TRBV28 to TRBJ2-5; D is unresolved. With 10 bases removed from V and 5 bases from J, the gap between germline ends came to 8 bases. Germline assignment: CDR1 MDHEN and CDR2 SYDVKM. The CDR3 consists of 10 residues. The CDR3 bases are TGTGCCAACTTCCGGGAGACCCAGTACTTC. The encoded protein is CANFRETQYF. The full variable domain, completed using reference TRBV28 and TRBJ2-5, is DVKVTQSSRYLVKRTGEKVFLECVQDMDHENMFWYRQDPGLGLRLIYFSYDVKMKEKGDIPEGYSVSREKKERFSLILESASTNQTSMYLCANFRETQYFGPGTRLLVL.

This clonotype was detected ten times or more. CDR3 residues: CASSVQPGTYEQYF. CDR3 DNA: TGTGCCAGCAGCGTACAGCCAGGGACCTACGAGCAGTACTTC. This chain joins TRBV9 and TRBJ2-7; D is possibly TRBD1 (5 bases). The CDR3 is made up of 14 amino acids. V dropped 1 base and J dropped 2 bases, with 10 bases sitting between them. Germline CDR1 SGDLS, CDR2 YYNGEE.

The chain has TRBV3-1 and TRBJ2-1; unclear D gene. Germline CDR1 reads LGHDT; CDR2 reads YNNKEL (reference sequence). The length of the CDR3 is 14 residues. V gave up 3 bases and J gave up 5 bases, with 11 bases separating them. CDR3 sequence reads: CASSQRGADNEQFF. The CDR3 nucleotides read TGTGCCAGCAGCCAGCGTGGCGCCGACAATGAGCAGTTCTTC.

This clonotype was detected ten times or more. The chain links TRBV7-8 to TRBJ2-7; TRBD2 agrees at 7 bases. V shed 4 bases and J 7 bases; nucleotides not matched to a gene: 13. Germline CDR1 is SGHVS and CDR2 is FQNEAQ. The CDR3 spans 15 residues. The CDR3 region is CASSWTRPTSGEQYF. The CDR3 region has the DNA TGTGCCAGCAGCTGGACTAGGCCGACATCCGGGGAGCAGTACTTC. Filled out from reference TRBV7-8 and TRBJ2-7, the complete variable domain reads GAGVSQSPRYKVAKRGQDVALRCDPISGHVSLFWYQQALGQGPEFLTYFQNEAQLDKSGLPSDRFFAERPEGSVSTLKIQRTQQEDSAVYLCASSWTRPTSGEQYFGPGTRLTVT.